This TCR beta chain was obtained from a study of shared clonotypes between healthy human individuals. Study-level information: Plates per donor: three CD4 naive, three CD4 memory, two CD8 naive, one CD8 memory.

General study findings and limits: A reduction in generation probabilities was seen for non-shared clonotypes relative to those shared by all four donors. Sequencing of the sorted subsets was shown by rarefaction to be incomplete despite large depth.

TCRdb's copy holds only in-frame clones and misses some; the assay was immunoSEQ multiplex PCR. Of about 2.4 million clones in the sample, 93% were seen once. The CDR3 contains 14 residues. Germline lookup yields CDR1 SGHNT and CDR2 YYREEE (reference sequence). Trimming took 6 bases from V and 0 from J, leaving 12 bases between them. On this clone itself: What it recognizes is unknown.

The sequenced material came from naive CD4+ T cells from PBMCs. Subset of the sample: CD45RA+ positively selected. The chain recombines TRBV5-4 with TRBJ1-1; D uncertain. The TCR was taken from a man younger than 35 in good health. Some clones in this sample may be carry-over from other donors' samples. In nucleotides, the CDR3 is TGTGCCAGCAACACGTTTGCTATGAACACTGAAGCTTTCTTT. Protein: CASNTFAMNTEAFF.